A single sample gave rise to the 18 T cell receptor beta chains below, sequenced in a study of cytomegalovirus exposure and HLA in healthy donors. The PCR had 60 Vbeta and 13 Jbeta primers. Sequenced by immunoSEQ multiplex PCR; TCRdb stores in-frame clones only, minus some. Of more than 150,000 clones in the sample, about 80% were seen once. The sequencing sample was made of PBMCs. These TCRs come from a man aged 40-50 years in good health and CMV-seronegative.

The V call is TRBV4-1, the J call TRBJ2-3; the match to TRBD2 covers 7 bases. The CDR3 loop spans 16 amino acids. The germline V gene has CDR1 MGHRA and CDR2 YSYEKL. J gave up 0 bases and V 0 bases, and 3 bases lay outside the gene matches. DNA for the CDR3: TGCGCCAGCAGCCAAGACCCTAGCGGCAGCACAGATACGCAGTATTTT. Protein: CASSQDPSGSTDTQYF.

The J gene is TRBJ2-7, the V gene TRBV11-2, with D maybe TRBD1 (6 bases). In germline, CDR1 is SGHAT, CDR2 FQNNGV. The CDR3 totals 14 residues. V was pared by 1 base and J by 7 bases, with 14 bases between. CDR3 DNA sequence: TGTGCCAGCAGCTTAGTAAACGAAGGGGGTGAGCAGTACGTC. The encoded protein is CASSLVNEGGEQYV.

V gene TRBV21-1 combines with J gene TRBJ2-7; TRBD1 is the table's D call, not checked against the DNA. TRBV21-1 is a pseudogene segment. The CDR3 is 16 residues long. CDR3 residues: CASSKVAGQFPYEQYV. The CDR3 bases are TGTGCCAGCAGCAAAGTCGCGGGACAGTTTCCCTACGAGCAGTACGTC.

The V call is TRBV16, the J call TRBJ1-1, with D maybe TRBD1 (5 bases). The CDR3 runs to 13 residues. Between the trimmed V and J ends, which lost 0 bases and 5 bases, there was a span of 7 bases. Looked up from germline, CDR1 is KGHSY and CDR2 is FQNENV. CDR3 region: CASSQSRVTEAFF. The CDR3 DNA reads TGTGCCAGCAGCCAATCCAGGGTAACTGAAGCTTTCTTT.

This sequence joins TRBV13 and TRBJ2-7, with 14 bases lining up with TRBD2. The germline gives CDR1 PRHDT, CDR2 FYEKMQ (reference sequence). This CDR3 is built from 20 residues. The V and J ends lost 4 bases and 0 bases, in that order; junction bases with no gene match: 14. CDR3 nucleotides: TGTGCCAGCAGCTCCGGCCCCCCAGGACTAGCGGGAGGCATCTCCTACGAGCAGTACGTC. The encoded protein is CASSSGPPGLAGGISYEQYV.

V and J are TRBV19 and TRBJ1-2; TRBD1 matches 8 bases. CDR1 is LNHDA, CDR2 SQIVND, per germline (reference sequence). The CDR3 sequence is 15 residues long. V was clipped by 7 bases and J by 6 bases; unmatched bases: 13. Written as DNA, the CDR3 is TGTGCCAGTAATTCTCCGAGACAGGGGATGGATGGCTACACCTTC. Its protein product is CASNSPRQGMDGYTF.

The chain uses TRBV11-3 and TRBJ2-7; the match to TRBD1 covers 7 bases. CDR3 size: 13 residues. Germline-derived CDR1 and CDR2 are SGHNT and YENEEA. V gave up 6 bases and J gave up 3 bases; unmatched junction bases: 5. The CDR3 DNA follows: TGTGCCAGCAGTTTTGACAGGGACTACGAGCAGTACTTC. Translating gives CASSFDRDYEQYF.

This clone appeared a single time. The chain joins TRBV10-3 to TRBJ2-7; D unclear. Trimming stripped 2 bases from V and 2 bases from J, with 28 bases between. The length of the CDR3 is 20 residues. The germline gives CDR1 ENHRY, CDR2 SYGVKD. The CDR3: CAISEDGEVKPPLLPYEQYF. In DNA, the CDR3 is TGTGCCATCAGTGAGGACGGAGAAGTTAAACCCCCCCTTTTACCCTACGAGCAGTACTTC.

This clone appeared once. Other DNA sequences within the sample encode an identical CDR3. The V gene is TRBV10-3, the J gene TRBJ1-1, with unresolved D. V lost 4 bases and J lost 1, with 4 bases in between. The CDR3 totals 12 residues. CDR1 and CDR2 (germline): ENHRY, SYGVKD. The CDR3 bases are TGTGCCATCAGTGGGCAGAACACTGAAGCTTTCTTT. As protein: CAISGQNTEAFF.

This rearrangement joins TRBV2 to TRBJ2-5; 9 nucleotides agree with TRBD1. The CDR3 spans 15 residues. CDR1 is SNHLY and CDR2 is FYNNEI in the germline V gene. The V and J ends lost 8 bases and 2 bases, in that order; junction bases with no gene match: 9. Here the CDR3 reads CASGWDREGQETQYF. CDR3 bases: TGTGCCAGCGGGTGGGACAGGGAGGGACAAGAGACCCAGTACTTC. Full variable domain (missing parts from reference TRBV2 and TRBJ2-5): EPEVTQTPSHQVTQMGQEVILRCVPISNHLYFYWYRQILGQKVEFLVSFYNNEISEKSEIFDDQFSVERPDGSNFTLKIRSTKLEDSAMYFCASGWDREGQETQYFGPGTRLLVL.

This clone was counted a few times. The chain combines TRBV27 with TRBJ2-1; D is perhaps TRBD2 (6 bases). Trimming cost V 7 bases and J 2 bases, with 18 bases left between them. Germline loops: CDR1 MNHEY, CDR2 SMNVEV (reference sequence). The CDR3 consists of 16 residues. DNA of the CDR3: TGTGCCAGCAAGATAGAAGGAGGGAGGCCCTACAATGAGCAGTTCTTC. Translated, it gives CASKIEGGRPYNEQFF.

The chain carries TRBV19 and TRBJ1-2; 7 bases are shared with TRBD1. The germline gives CDR1 LNHDA, CDR2 SQIVND (reference sequence). The V and J ends lost 7 bases and 4 bases, in that order; junction bases with no gene match: 12. The CDR3 length is 15 residues. CDR3 sequence reads: CASTDSGQTIYGYTF. Here the CDR3 DNA reads TGTGCCAGTACTGACTCGGGACAGACAATCTATGGCTACACCTTC.

In its sample, this clone was seen a few times. This chain uses TRBV28 with TRBJ1-1, with D unresolved. The CDR3 totals 13 residues. Per germline, CDR1 MDHEN and CDR2 SYDVKM. Trimming cost V 7 bases and J 4 bases, with 13 bases left between them. For the CDR3, the DNA is TGTGCCAGCATCCAAGGAGCAGTCACTGAAGCTTTCTTT. It codes for CASIQGAVTEAFF.

V is TRBV6-5 and J is TRBJ2-7, with a tentative D call TRBD1 (5 bases). Germline CDR1 MNHEY, CDR2 SVGAGI. The CDR3 runs 14 residues. Deletions cut 1 base from V and 1 base from J, with 8 bases between. This chain's CDR3 is CASSYYQGSYEQYF. CDR3 bases: TGTGCCAGCAGTTACTATCAGGGTTCCTACGAGCAGTACTTC.

The genes are TRBV7-8 and TRBJ2-1, with 8 bases aligning to TRBD1. The CDR3 length is 15 residues. Germline lookup yields CDR1 SGHVS and CDR2 FQNEAQ. Germline trimming cut 6 bases from V and 4 bases from J; bases unmatched to any gene: 8. CDR3: CASSHRGDTYNEQFF. The CDR3, as DNA: TGTGCCAGCAGTCACAGGGGGGACACATACAATGAGCAGTTCTTC.

This clone turned up a few times. The genes are TRBV28 and TRBJ2-7, with 8 positions matching TRBD2. V lost 4 bases, J lost 2 bases, and 7 bases stayed unmatched. The CDR3 is made up of 15 amino acids. Germline V lookup: CDR1 MDHEN, CDR2 SYDVKM. CDR3 nucleotide sequence: TGTGCCAGCAGTTCCGTTAGCGGGACCCCCTACGAGCAGTACTTC. It specifies CASSSVSGTPYEQYF.

The CDR3 loop reads CSVALGTGEETQYF. CDR3 nucleotide sequence: TGCAGCGTTGCCCTAGGGACAGGGGAAGAGACCCAGTACTTC. This chain uses TRBV29-1 with TRBJ2-5, with 10 bases identical to TRBD1. J was trimmed by 3 bases and V by 4 bases; bases with no gene match: 5. The CDR3 has 14 amino acids. Germline loops: CDR1 SQVTM, CDR2 ANQGSEA.

The chain employs TRBV30 and TRBJ2-3, with TRBD1 identical over 10 bases. CDR3 length equals 15 residues. CDR1 is GTSNPN, CDR2 SVGIG, per germline (reference sequence). V gave up 2 bases and J gave up 3 bases; unmatched junction bases: 5. The CDR3 nucleotides read TGTGCCTGGAGTCGGGACAGGGGTTTAACAGATACGCAGTATTTT. Translated: CAWSRDRGLTDTQYF.